This TCR beta chain originates from a study of metastatic and nonmetastatic thyroid tumors. On the study more broadly: Repertoire comparison spanned blood and tumor or nodule tissue of malignant and benign thyroid patients.

In the case of this clone: Its antigen remains unknown.

Broader study findings: Malignant thyroid tumors reportedly had TCR beta diversity that was significantly higher than in benign nodules, in blood and tumor.

Among the patients, none had received any treatment before thyroid surgery. As handled by the study authors: Researchers built a distant-metastasis classifier for papillary thyroid cancer that drew on CDR3 differences across clinicopathological groups. TCRdb ran MiXCR on the PCR reads. The V and J calls and clone size are TCRdb's, not the authors'. The sample carries 20,000 to 25,000 clones, roughly a sixth recorded once. This receptor was taken from a female donor with papillary thyroid cancer or a benign thyroid nodule (not recorded which). Some clones in this sample may be carry-over from other donors' samples. The sample consisted of blood.

CDR3 coding DNA: TGTGCCTGGAGTGTACGTGCCGGGAGTGTCGCCGGGGAGCTGTTTTTT. It encodes CAWSVRAGSVAGELFF. The J gene is TRBJ2-2, the V gene TRBV30, with D tentatively TRBD2 (6 bases). The CDR3 length is 16 residues. Trimming pared 0 bases from V and 6 bases from J, leaving 17 bases between. Germline loops: CDR1 GTSNPN, CDR2 SVGIG (reference sequence). The complete variable domain, with remaining parts taken from reference TRBV30 and TRBJ2-2, reads SQTIHQWPATLVQPVGSPLSLECTVEGTSNPNLYWYRQAAGRGLQLLFYSVGIGQISSEVPQNLSASRPQDRQFILSSKKLLLSDSGFYLCAWSVRAGSVAGELFFGEGSRLTVL.